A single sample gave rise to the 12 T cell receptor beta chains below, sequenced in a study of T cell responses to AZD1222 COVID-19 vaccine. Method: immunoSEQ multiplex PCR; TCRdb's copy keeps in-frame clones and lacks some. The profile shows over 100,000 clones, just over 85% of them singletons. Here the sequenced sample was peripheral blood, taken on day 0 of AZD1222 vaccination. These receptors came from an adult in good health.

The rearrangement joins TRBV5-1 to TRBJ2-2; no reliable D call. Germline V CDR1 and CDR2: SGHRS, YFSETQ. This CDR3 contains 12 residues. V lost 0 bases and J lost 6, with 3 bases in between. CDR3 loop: CASSLVAGELFF. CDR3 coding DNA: TGCGCCAGCAGCTTGGTTGCCGGGGAGCTGTTTTTT. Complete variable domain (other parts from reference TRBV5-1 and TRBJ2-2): KAGVTQTPRYLIKTRGQQVTLSCSPISGHRSVSWYQQTPGQGLQFLFEYFSETQRNKGNFPGRFSGRQFSNSRSEMNVSTLELGDSALYLCASSLVAGELFFGEGSRLTVL.

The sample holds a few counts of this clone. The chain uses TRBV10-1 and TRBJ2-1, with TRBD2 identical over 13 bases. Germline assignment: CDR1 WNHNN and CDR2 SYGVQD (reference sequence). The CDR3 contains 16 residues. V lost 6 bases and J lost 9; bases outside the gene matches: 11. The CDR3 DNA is TGCGCCAGCAGCGACCCCGGGACTAGCGGGGTAGGTGAGCAGTTCTTC. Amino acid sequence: CASSDPGTSGVGEQFF.

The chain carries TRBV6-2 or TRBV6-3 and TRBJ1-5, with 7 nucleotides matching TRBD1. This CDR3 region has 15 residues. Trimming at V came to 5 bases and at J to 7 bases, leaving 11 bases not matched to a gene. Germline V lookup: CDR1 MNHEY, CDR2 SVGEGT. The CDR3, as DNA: TGTGCCAGCAGTCCGACAGGGTTCGAGGAACAGCCCCAGCATTTT. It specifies CASSPTGFEEQPQHF.

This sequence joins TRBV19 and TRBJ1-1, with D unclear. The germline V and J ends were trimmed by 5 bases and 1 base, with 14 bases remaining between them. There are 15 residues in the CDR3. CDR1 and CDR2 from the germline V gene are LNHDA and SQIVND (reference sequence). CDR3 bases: TGTGCCAGTAGTTCGATCGGGGAGGCGAACACTGAAGCTTTCTTT. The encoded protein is CASSSIGEANTEAFF.

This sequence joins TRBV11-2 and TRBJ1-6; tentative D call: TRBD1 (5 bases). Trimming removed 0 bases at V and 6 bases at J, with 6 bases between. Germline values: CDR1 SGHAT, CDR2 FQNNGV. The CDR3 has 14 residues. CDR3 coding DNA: TGTGCCAGCAGCTTAGACCAGGGTAATTCACCCCTCCACTTT. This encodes CASSLDQGNSPLHF. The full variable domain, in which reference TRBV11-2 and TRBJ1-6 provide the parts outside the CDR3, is EAGVAQSPRYKIIEKRQSVAFWCNPISGHATLYWYQQILGQGPKLLIQFQNNGVVDDSQLPKDRFSAERLKGVDSTLKIQPAKLEDSAVYLCASSLDQGNSPLHFGNGTRLTVT.

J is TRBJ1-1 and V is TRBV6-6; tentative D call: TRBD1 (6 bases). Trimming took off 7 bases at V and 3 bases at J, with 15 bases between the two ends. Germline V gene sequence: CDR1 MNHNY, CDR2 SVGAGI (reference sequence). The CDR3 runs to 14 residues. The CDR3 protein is CASNAGGGDTEAFF. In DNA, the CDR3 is TGTGCCAGCAATGCTGGGGGCGGGGACACTGAAGCTTTCTTT.

DNA of the CDR3: TGTGCCAGCAGCATGACAGGGGTAGGCGGCTACACCTTC. Its translation: CASSMTGVGGYTF. V is TRBV6-5 and J is TRBJ1-2; 8 bases align to TRBD1. In germline, CDR1 is MNHEY, CDR2 SVGAGI. Trimming removed 6 bases from V and 8 bases from J; junction bases left unmatched: 8. The CDR3 runs to 13 residues.

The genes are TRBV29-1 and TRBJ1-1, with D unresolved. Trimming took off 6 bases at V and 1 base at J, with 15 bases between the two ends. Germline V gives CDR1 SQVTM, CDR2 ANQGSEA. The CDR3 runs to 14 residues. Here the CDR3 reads CSVRSRVGNTEAFF. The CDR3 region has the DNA TGCAGCGTCCGCTCCCGGGTTGGGAACACTGAAGCTTTCTTT. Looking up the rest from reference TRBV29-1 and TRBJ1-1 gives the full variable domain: SAVISQKPSRDICQRGTSLTIQCQVDSQVTMMFWYRQQPGQSLTLIATANQGSEATYESGFVIDKFPISRPNLTFSTLTVSNMSPEDSSIYLCSVRSRVGNTEAFFGQGTRLTVV.

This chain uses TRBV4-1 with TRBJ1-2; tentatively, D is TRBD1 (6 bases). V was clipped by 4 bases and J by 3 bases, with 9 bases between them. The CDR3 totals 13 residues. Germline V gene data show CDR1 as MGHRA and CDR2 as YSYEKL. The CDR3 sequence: CASSPGGDYGYTF. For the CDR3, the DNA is TGCGCCAGCAGCCCTGGGGGCGACTATGGCTACACCTTC.

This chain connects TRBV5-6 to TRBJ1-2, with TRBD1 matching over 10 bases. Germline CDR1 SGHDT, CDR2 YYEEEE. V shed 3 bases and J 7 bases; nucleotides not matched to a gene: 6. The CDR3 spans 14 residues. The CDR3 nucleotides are TGTGCCAGCAGCTCCGGGACAGGGGTTGTTGGCTACACCTTC. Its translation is CASSSGTGVVGYTF.

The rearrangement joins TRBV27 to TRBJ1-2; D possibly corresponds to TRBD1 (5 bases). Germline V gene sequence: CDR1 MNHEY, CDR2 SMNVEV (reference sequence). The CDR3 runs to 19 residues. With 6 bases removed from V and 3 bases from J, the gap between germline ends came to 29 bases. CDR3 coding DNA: TGTGCCAGCAGGCCTGTATTGACAGCCATGAGGGGTCGGGACTATGGCTACACCTTC. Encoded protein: CASRPVLTAMRGRDYGYTF.

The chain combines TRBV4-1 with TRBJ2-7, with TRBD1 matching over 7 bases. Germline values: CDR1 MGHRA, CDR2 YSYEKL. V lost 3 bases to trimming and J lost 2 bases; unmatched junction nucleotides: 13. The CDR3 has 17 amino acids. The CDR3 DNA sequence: TGCGCCAGCAGCCACTCTAGGGGGCCAGCTCGGACCTACGAGCAGTACTTC. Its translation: CASSHSRGPARTYEQYF.